This T cell receptor (beta chain) originates from a study of T cells in Graves' hyperthyroidism and ophthalmopathy (dated by TCRdb to about 2019). Study-wide context: A discovery cohort of approximately 100 patients, 43 with Graves' ophthalmopathy and 55 to 60 with stable Graves' hyperthyroidism, was used to find distinguishing TCR V-J signatures. Prospective prediction of ophthalmopathy was tested in an independent validation cohort consisting of about 19 hyperthyroidism patients and around 17 patients who later progressed to ophthalmopathy. For training and testing, the 100 or so patients in the discovery cohort were randomly divided in a 7:3 ratio. In addition, the study compared T-cell repertoires in thyroid tissue and in blood from five to seven Graves' hyperthyroidism patients. Following sampling, methimazole starting at 30 mg daily was given to hyperthyroidism patients, and high-dose intravenous methylprednisolone was given to ophthalmopathy patients. TCR Vbeta CDR3 sequencing of 140 or so peripheral blood samples (43 ophthalmopathy, about 75 hyperthyroidism and approximately 17 progressor patients) is reported in the paper.

The study excluded patients with uncontrolled infections, other autoimmune diseases, pregnancy or lactation. Diagnoses were established on the basis of clinical symptoms, serum thyroxine and TRAb, thyroid ultrasound, and orbital computed tomography. Trizol reagent was used to extract total RNA, and RNA quality was then checked on an Agilent 2100 Bioanalyzer. Broad study findings and their caveats: Blood samples also contained most of the expanded thyroid clonotypes (frequency above 0.001), which suggests that blood repertoires may reflect thyroid immune responses. During validation, the model predicted progression to ophthalmopathy a median of roughly six months ahead of onset, with around 65% sensitivity and roughly 72% specificity. Ophthalmopathy was separated from stable hyperthyroidism by a 13 V-J signature model, with around 88% sensitivity and about 81% specificity obtained in cross-validation and 80%/75% obtained in testing. No statistical method was used to set the sample size in advance, and investigators knew the group allocation.

The CDR3 measures 15 amino acids from cysteine to phenylalanine. The DNA shown is the 45-base CDR3, in frame from base 1. V and J lose 3 bases and 5 bases, and a span of 16 bases separates them. The germline V gene encodes CDR1 MGHDK and CDR2 SYGVNS. The TCR beta CDR3 regions were amplified from RNA transcripts. A first-round RT-PCR of the TCR CDR3 used the HTBI primer set with the Qiagen OneStep RT-PCR kit. A second multiplex PCR round built the libraries, followed by size selection and purification. Libraries were sequenced paired-end with 100 bp reads on an Illumina HiSeq2000. The authors processed their data as follows. Raw data were processed with SOAPnuke, discarding reads with adapters, uncalled bases, mean Phred below 15, or no exact constant-primer or identifier match. COPE v1.2.5 was used to merge high-quality paired reads, and clonotypes were defined as unique nucleotide sequences. Clonotypes were aligned to IMGT TRBV, TRBD and TRBJ reference segments using MiTCR v1.1. Only V-J combinations with frequency above 0.0001, covering 99% to 99.2% of repertoires, were analysed. The TCS score was defined as F50 (clonal expansion) divided by E x V (chaos), with BLOSUM62-based TCRdist calculated between CDR3 peptides within each V-J. Welch's t-statistics and random forest reduced just over 500 V-J features to fewer than 15, which were used in a naive Bayes classifier (R e1071). The Morisita-Horn index was used to measure how similar the thyroid and blood repertoires were. TCRdb reran the public reads through fastp at Q25 and MiXCR, keeping productive beta chains. When rows share a CDR3 protein, they turn into one entry using the most common DNA and genes. The V and J calls and clone size are TCRdb's, not the authors'. The sample profile shows 480,000 or so distinct CDR3 sequences; about 46% of them were found once. The ten largest account for about two fifths of the sample.

With respect to this clonotype: The target of this receptor is not known. No qualities accompany the bases; no much larger clone lies one base away.

The sequenced material came from peripheral blood or thyroid tissue (not recorded which). The receptor chain draws on TRBV25-1 and TRBJ2-5; the D gene is perhaps TRBD1 or TRBD2, as each covers 6 bases. The receptor was derived from an adult woman with Graves' disease, either hyperthyroidism or ophthalmopathy (not recorded which). The CDR3 region reads CASSDPWGALETQYF. The nucleotides are TGTGCCAGCAGTGACCCGTGGGGGGCGCTGGAGACCCAGTACTTC.